The T cell receptor (beta chain) under discussion was sequenced for a study of spatial heterogeneity in lung cancer. This clonotype is medium-sized in the sample. Using its own MiXCR run on the 5' RACE reads, TCRdb lists one record per CDR3 protein. The table has 2,000 or so distinct CDR3 sequences, roughly 7% seen once. As to time point: sample taken at primary tumor resection. Samples came from 65 to 75 TRACERx patients with untreated early-stage lung cancer. Whole RNA obtained from tumor, nontumor lung or frozen PBMC underwent sequencing without sorting. The specimen comprised normal lung tissue next to the tumor, sampled at surgery. This TCR came from a female donor with early-stage non-small cell lung cancer.

CDR3 DNA: TGTGCCAGCAGTGAAGGAAAGTTAGGTGAGCAGTTCTTC. Its translation is CASSEGKLGEQFF. This rearrangement joins TRBV2 to TRBJ2-1; D gene ambiguous. This CDR3 region has 13 residues. The V gene lost 1 base and the J gene lost 9 bases, with 10 bases spanning the gap. Germline V gene sequence: CDR1 SNHLY, CDR2 FYNNEI.